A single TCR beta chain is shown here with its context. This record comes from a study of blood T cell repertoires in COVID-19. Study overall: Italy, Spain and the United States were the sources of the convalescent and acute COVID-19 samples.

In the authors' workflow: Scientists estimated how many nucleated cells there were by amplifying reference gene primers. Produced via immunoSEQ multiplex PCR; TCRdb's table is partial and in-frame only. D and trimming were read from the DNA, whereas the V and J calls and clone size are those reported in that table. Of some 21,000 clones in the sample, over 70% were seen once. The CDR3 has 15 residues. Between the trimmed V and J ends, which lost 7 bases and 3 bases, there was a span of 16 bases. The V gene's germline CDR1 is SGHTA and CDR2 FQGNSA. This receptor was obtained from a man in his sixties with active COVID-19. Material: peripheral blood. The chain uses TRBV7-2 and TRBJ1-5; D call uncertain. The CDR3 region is CASMPGLLYNQPQHF. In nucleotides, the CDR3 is TGTGCCAGCATGCCGGGTTTATTATACAATCAGCCCCAGCATTTT.